The source of this T cell receptor (beta chain) is a study of blood T cells in healthy people across ages. Extracted total RNA amounted to at least 5.5 micrograms for each sample. The CDR3 extends over 12 amino acids. The germline CDR1 and CDR2 sequences are MDHEN and SYDVKM. Trimming cost V 7 bases and J 8 bases, with 14 bases left between them. Primed by a sample-barcoded 5' primer and a J-beta primer mix, a second PCR proceeded for 7 to 11 cycles. A template-switch adaptor with 12 random nucleotides tagged each cDNA molecule. In TCRdb, the 5' RACE reads were re-called with MiXCR into one record per CDR3 protein. Of approximately 800,000 distinct CDR3 sequences listed, around 36% were seen once; the top ten hold 10% to 15%.

This clonotype was sampled from a young man in good health. This chain links TRBV28 with TRBJ1-2; weak D call: TRBD1 (5 bases). Sequenced input: blood. The CDR3 loop is CASTGRGRGYTF. Written as DNA, the CDR3 is TGTGCCAGCACCGGGAGGGGCCGGGGCTACACCTTC.